The 32 T cell receptor beta chains reported below all come from one sample, sequenced in a study of blood T cells in healthy people across ages. Using a J-beta primer mix together with a sample-barcoded 5' primer, a second PCR was run for roughly 6 to 12 cycles. TCRdb reprocessed the 5' RACE reads with MiXCR, giving one entry per CDR3 protein. The sample consists of roughly 410,000 distinct CDR3 sequences, about half of them appearing once. Sequencing was performed on blood. These receptors all come from a man in his 60s in good health.

As regards this clonotype: A read error is possible here, since a much larger clone lies one base away. The chain carries TRBV4-1 and TRBJ2-7, with 11 bases that match TRBD1. Germline V lookup: CDR1 MGHRA, CDR2 YSYEKL. The CDR3 totals 16 residues. V lost 3 bases and J lost 0; bases outside the gene matches: 4. DNA of the CDR3: TGCGCCAGCAGCCATGGGACAGGGGGACGCTCCTACGAGCAGTACTTC. It encodes CASSHGTGGRSYEQYF.

This clonotype showed up just once. The rearrangement links TRBV3-1 to TRBJ2-7, with D tentatively TRBD2 (5 bases). The CDR3 is 16 residues long. V lost 0 bases and J 4 bases, leaving 16 bases between the germline ends. In germline, CDR1 is LGHDT, CDR2 YNNKEL (reference sequence). CDR3 nucleotide sequence: TGTGCCAGCAGCCAAGATGTGTCGGGGAGTCGGTACGAGCAGTACTTC. Its translation: CASSQDVSGSRYEQYF.

This clonotype turned up a few times. The chain uses TRBV7-2 and TRBJ2-3, with no clear D. Germline CDR1 SGHTA, CDR2 FQGNSA. The V gene lost 1 base and the J gene lost 2 bases, with 10 bases spanning the gap. The CDR3 length is 15 residues. The CDR3 here is CASSLDGIYTDTQYF. As DNA, the CDR3 is TGTGCCAGCAGCTTAGATGGGATTTACACAGATACGCAGTATTTT. The full variable domain, completed using reference TRBV7-2 and TRBJ2-3, is GAGVSQSPSNKVTEKGKDVELRCDPISGHTALYWYRQSLGQGLEFLIYFQGNSAPDKSGLPSDRFSAERTGGSVSTLTIQRTQQEDSAVYLCASSLDGIYTDTQYFGPGTRLTVL.

The rearrangement uses TRBV5-1 and TRBJ2-3; tentatively, D is TRBD2 (6 bases). Germline lookup yields CDR1 SGHRS and CDR2 YFSETQ. V lost 4 bases, J lost 6 bases, and 18 bases lay in between. This CDR3 is built from 15 residues. CDR3 nucleotides: TGCGCCAGCAGCACTCTAGGCGGGATTACGGATACGCAGTATTTT. Translation: CASSTLGGITDTQYF.

In its sample, this clonotype was seen a few times. J is TRBJ2-1 and V is TRBV12-3 or TRBV12-4; 7 bases line up with TRBD2. This CDR3 has 14 amino acids. V lost 5 bases and J lost 12; bases outside the gene matches: 13. CDR3 nucleotides: TGTGCCAGCAGTCCAGCGGGAACCATGAAAGGGCAGTTCTTC. As protein: CASSPAGTMKGQFF.

Comments on this clonotype: Since a much larger clone is just one base distant, this may be a read error. The genes are TRBV27 and TRBJ2-3, with TRBD2 identical over 8 bases. The germline CDR1 and CDR2 sequences are MNHEY and SMNVEV (reference sequence). This CDR3 has 15 residues. The CDR3 DNA reads as TGTACCAGCAGTTCTCCGGGAGGGCCAACAGATACGCAGTATTTT. Translating it yields CTSSSPGGPTDTQYF.

The genes are TRBV27 and TRBJ2-7; TRBD1 matches at 8 bases. The CDR3 consists of 14 residues. V lost 4 bases, J lost 12 bases, and 14 bases stayed unmatched. Germline assignment: CDR1 MNHEY and CDR2 SMNVEV (reference sequence). CDR3 bases: TGTGCCAGCAGTTCATGGACAGGGCAAGAGACCCGGTACTTC. Protein sequence: CASSSWTGQETRYF.

The J gene is TRBJ2-5, the V gene TRBV11-2; 9 positions match TRBD2. The CDR3 spans 16 residues. J lost 1 base, V lost 2 bases, and 5 bases had no gene match. CDR1 and CDR2 (germline): SGHAT, FQNNGV. As DNA, the CDR3 is TGTGCCAGCAGCTTAACCGGGACTAGCTTCCAAGAGACCCAGTACTTC. Translating gives CASSLTGTSFQETQYF.

This rearrangement joins TRBV7-2 to TRBJ2-7, with D perhaps given as TRBD1 or TRBD2 (5 bases each). Trimming removed 3 bases from V and 2 bases from J, with 11 bases in between. Germline V CDR1 and CDR2: SGHTA, FQGNSA. CDR3 length: 14 residues. This CDR3 reads CASSLGPSPYEQYF. DNA for the CDR3: TGTGCCAGCAGCTTGGGACCGAGCCCCTACGAGCAGTACTTC.

This clonotype has just a few counts. This may stem from a read error, because a much larger clone lies one nucleotide away. The chain joins TRBV10-3 to TRBJ2-7; D gene unclear. In germline, CDR1 is ENHRY, CDR2 SYGVKD. The V gene lost 3 bases and the J gene lost 3 bases, with 3 bases spanning the gap. The CDR3 has 11 amino acids. CDR3 nucleotides: TGTGCCATCAGTGAAGACTACGAGCAGTACTTC. Translated, it gives CAISEDYEQYF.

Concerning this clonotype itself: A read error is possible here, since a much larger clone lies one base away. V and J are TRBV6-4 and TRBJ2-7, with 13 bases lining up with TRBD2. This CDR3 has 14 amino acids. Trimming at V came to 4 bases and at J to 7 bases, leaving 4 bases not matched to a gene. Germline V gives CDR1 MRHNA, CDR2 SNTAGT. CDR3 nucleotides: TGTGCCAGCAGTGGGACTAGCGGGAGCAATGAGCAGTACTTC. Translation: CASSGTSGSNEQYF.

V and J are TRBV7-8 and TRBJ1-4, with TRBD1 matching 7 bases. Looked up from germline, CDR1 is SGHVS and CDR2 is FQNEAQ. This CDR3 is 13 amino acids long. J was trimmed by 12 bases and V by 4 bases; bases with no gene match: 8. The CDR3: CASSSRTGRELFF. The CDR3, as DNA: TGTGCCAGCAGCTCTCGGACAGGCAGGGAACTGTTTTTT.

The rearrangement joins TRBV7-9 to TRBJ1-5; TRBD1 agrees at 8 bases. The CDR3 sequence is 15 residues long. V trimming: 5 bases; J trimming: 6 bases; junction bases outside the gene matches: 9. The germline V gene encodes CDR1 SEHNR and CDR2 FQNEAQ (reference sequence). CDR3 loop: CASSRTGIPGQPQHF. In DNA form, the CDR3 reads TGTGCCAGCAGCCGGACAGGGATACCTGGTCAGCCCCAGCATTTT.

This clonotype was detected many times. This sequence joins TRBV27 and TRBJ1-5; no firm D call. CDR1 and CDR2 (germline): MNHEY, SMNVEV (reference sequence). The V gene lost 5 bases and the J gene lost 13 bases, with 24 bases spanning the gap. The CDR3 runs 15 residues. The CDR3 sequence: CASSVTGPGLSKQHF. In nucleotides, the CDR3 is TGTGCCAGCAGTGTCACGGGCCCTGGTTTATCCAAACAGCATTTT.

J is TRBJ2-3 and V is TRBV20-1; 7 nucleotides line up with TRBD2. V was clipped by 5 bases and J by 2 bases; unmatched bases: 4. Germline CDR1 and CDR2: DFQATT and SNEGSKA (reference sequence). The CDR3 is 13 amino acids. The CDR3 sequence: CSAAGVLTDTQYF. CDR3 DNA sequence: TGCAGTGCTGCGGGGGTCCTCACAGATACGCAGTATTTT.

This clonotype has more than one count but fewer than ten. V and J are TRBV5-4 and TRBJ2-3; TRBD2 aligns across 9 bases. V dropped 4 bases and J dropped 4; count of bases not matched to a gene: 10. Germline V CDR1 and CDR2: SGHNT, YYREEE (reference sequence). The CDR3 runs to 16 residues. The CDR3 here is CASSVRTAGGPDTQYF. CDR3 sequence (DNA): TGTGCCAGCAGCGTCCGTACGGCGGGGGGGCCAGATACGCAGTATTTT. Combining the CDR3 with reference TRBV5-4 and TRBJ2-3 gives the whole variable domain ETGVTQSPTHLIKTRGQQVTLRCSSQSGHNTVSWYQQALGQGPQFIFQYYREEENGRGNFPPRFSGLQFPNYSSELNVNALELDDSALYLCASSVRTAGGPDTQYFGPGTRLTVL.

This chain connects TRBV29-1 to TRBJ2-1; 9 bases agree with TRBD2. Trimming at V came to 4 bases and at J to 8 bases, leaving 9 bases not matched to a gene. This CDR3 region has 14 residues. CDR1 is SQVTM, CDR2 ANQGSEA, per germline. This chain's CDR3 is CSVGMAGGFDEQFF. In nucleotides, the CDR3 is TGCAGCGTTGGTATGGCGGGAGGGTTTGATGAGCAGTTCTTC.

V gene TRBV29-1 combines with J gene TRBJ2-1; 7 nucleotides line up with TRBD2. Germline V lookup: CDR1 SQVTM, CDR2 ANQGSEA. V was clipped by 5 bases and J by 5 bases; unmatched bases: 12. The CDR3 is 15 residues long. CDR3 coding DNA: TGCAGCGTTAGCATTGGCGGGAGAGAAAACAATGAGCAGTTCTTC. Its protein product is CSVSIGGRENNEQFF.

This clonotype was seen a few times. The chain uses TRBV5-1 and TRBJ2-7; tentatively, D is TRBD2 (6 bases). V shed 0 bases and J shed 2 bases, with 12 bases lying between them. Germline V gene lookup returns CDR1 SGHRS and CDR2 YFSETQ. The CDR3 extends over 15 amino acids. The CDR3 protein is CASSLGGTAPYEQYF. Here the CDR3 DNA reads TGCGCCAGCAGCTTGGGGGGGACTGCCCCCTACGAGCAGTACTTC.

The V call is TRBV10-3, the J call TRBJ1-4, with 8 bases identical to TRBD1. This CDR3 spans 16 amino acids. From germline, CDR1 is ENHRY and CDR2 SYGVKD. The junction had 8 bases not matched to a gene; V was cut back by 4 bases and J by 4 bases. CDR3 loop: CAISGTGSFDNEKLFF. In DNA, the CDR3 is TGTGCCATCAGTGGGACAGGGAGCTTTGATAATGAAAAACTGTTTTTT.

At least ten counts were recorded for this clonotype. The V and J genes are TRBV3-1 and TRBJ2-1, with TRBD1 identical over 12 bases. Germline lookup yields CDR1 LGHDT and CDR2 YNNKEL (reference sequence). The J segment lost 9 bases and the V segment lost 2 bases, leaving 14 bases of the junction unmatched. This CDR3 spans 18 amino acids. The CDR3 nucleotides are TGTGCCAGCAGCCAAAAACCTTCCGGGACAGGGGGCTTTAGTGAGCAGTTCTTC. Translating gives CASSQKPSGTGGFSEQFF.

The V gene is TRBV4-2, the J gene TRBJ2-1; tentatively, D is TRBD2 (6 bases). CDR1 is LGHNA, CDR2 YNFKEQ, per germline. The CDR3 covers 16 residues. Trimming pared 0 bases from V and 7 bases from J, leaving 16 bases between. The CDR3 reads CASSQDPRAGSNEQFF. As DNA, the CDR3 is TGTGCCAGCAGCCAAGACCCTAGGGCGGGGTCTAATGAGCAGTTCTTC.

The chain carries TRBV21-1 and TRBJ2-7; the table gives TRBD1 as D, unverified against the DNA. TRBV21-1 is noted as a pseudogene. This CDR3 spans 18 amino acids. The CDR3 here is CASSKVRGSTLSSYEQYF. CDR3 DNA: TGTGCCAGCAGCAAAGTTAGGGGGAGCACCCTCAGCTCCTACGAGCAGTACTTC.

V gene TRBV6-2 or TRBV6-3 combines with J gene TRBJ2-7; 7 bases line up with TRBD1. The CDR3 sequence is 14 residues long. After removal of 6 bases from V and 7 bases from J, the junction contained 12 bases not matched to a gene. The germline V gene has CDR1 MNHEY and CDR2 SVGEGT. The CDR3 spells CASSQTTGPGEQYF. The CDR3 DNA is TGTGCCAGCAGCCAGACGACAGGGCCGGGTGAGCAGTACTTC.

This clonotype came up many times. The J gene is TRBJ2-3, the V gene TRBV27; D is ambiguous. Between the trimmed V and J ends, which lost 1 base and 5 bases, there was a span of 4 bases. Germline V CDR1 and CDR2: MNHEY, SMNVEV (reference sequence). This CDR3 has 12 amino acids. In nucleotides, the CDR3 is TGTGCCAGCAGTTTATTAGGAGATACGCAGTATTTT. It codes for CASSLLGDTQYF.

This clonotype was found many times. The rearrangement links TRBV5-1 to TRBJ2-7; D may correspond to TRBD1 or TRBD2 (5 bases each). V lost 4 bases, J lost 1 base, and 15 bases lay in between. The CDR3 sequence is 15 residues long. Germline loops: CDR1 SGHRS, CDR2 YFSETQ. The CDR3 sequence is CASSPGGDRSYEQYF. CDR3 nucleotides: TGCGCCAGCAGCCCGGGTGGGGACCGTTCCTACGAGCAGTACTTC.

CDR3 in DNA: TGTGCCATCAGTGAGACAGGGGGCATGGATGAGCAGTTCTTC. Translated, it gives CAISETGGMDEQFF. The rearrangement joins TRBV10-3 to TRBJ2-1; 9 bases map to TRBD1. Germline V gene lookup returns CDR1 ENHRY and CDR2 SYGVKD. V lost 2 bases to trimming and J lost 8 bases; unmatched junction nucleotides: 4. This CDR3 comprises 14 residues.

This clonotype was seen more than once but under ten times. This chain uses TRBV27 with TRBJ2-1; 8 nucleotides agree with TRBD2. Germline-derived CDR1 and CDR2 are MNHEY and SMNVEV (reference sequence). Trimming removed 6 bases from V and 4 bases from J; junction bases left unmatched: 8. There are 15 residues in the CDR3. CDR3 loop: CASRRGLAAYNEQFF. Written as DNA, the CDR3 is TGTGCCAGCAGAAGAGGACTAGCCGCGTACAATGAGCAGTTCTTC.

The table lists this clonotype with a few counts. This rearrangement joins TRBV12-3 or TRBV12-4 to TRBJ1-2; 10 positions match TRBD1. CDR3 length: 16 residues. V was pared by 2 bases and J by 8 bases, with 11 bases of the junction left unmatched. CDR3 residues: CASSLPGTGDRGGYTF. CDR3 DNA sequence: TGTGCCAGCAGTTTACCCGGGACAGGGGATCGTGGAGGCTACACCTTC.

The chain recombines TRBV5-1 with TRBJ2-7, with D unresolved. Germline V gene sequence: CDR1 SGHRS, CDR2 YFSETQ. The CDR3 runs 14 residues. Trimming took 0 bases from V and 0 from J, leaving 7 bases between them. CDR3 bases: TGCGCCAGCAGCTTGGAGACTTTCTCCTACGAGCAGTACTTC. Its translation: CASSLETFSYEQYF.

The chain employs TRBV28 and TRBJ2-1; the D gene is possibly TRBD2 (6 bases). The V end was cut by 2 bases, the J end by 10 bases, with 15 bases between. From germline, CDR1 is MDHEN and CDR2 SYDVKM. This CDR3 is 14 amino acids long. The CDR3 sequence is CASSLPADYREQFF. CDR3 sequence (DNA): TGTGCCAGCAGTTTACCAGCGGACTACAGGGAGCAGTTCTTC.

V usage is TRBV11-2 and J usage is TRBJ2-1, with D possibly being TRBD1 (6 bases). This CDR3 is built from 15 residues. Trimming removed 5 bases at V and 4 bases at J, with 15 bases between. Germline CDR1 is SGHAT and CDR2 is FQNNGV. In DNA, the CDR3 is TGTGCCAGCAGCCCTGTAGGGGGAGCGTACAATGAGCAGTTCTTC. This gives the protein CASSPVGGAYNEQFF. Drawing the rest from reference TRBV11-2 and TRBJ2-1, the complete variable domain is EAGVAQSPRYKIIEKRQSVAFWCNPISGHATLYWYQQILGQGPKLLIQFQNNGVVDDSQLPKDRFSAERLKGVDSTLKIQPAKLEDSAVYLCASSPVGGAYNEQFFGPGTRLTVL.